These 2 T cell receptor beta chains share one sample of origin, sequenced in a study of shared clonotypes between healthy human individuals. The assay was immunoSEQ multiplex PCR, and TCRdb's table has in-frame clones only and misses some. The sample consists of 2 million to 2.5 million clones, roughly 93% of them appearing once. The material sequenced was naive CD4+ T cells from PBMCs. Documented subset: CD45RA+ positively selected. Receptor source: a man between 18 and 35 years old in good health. Some clones in this sample may be carry-over from other donors' samples.

This clone was detected once. V and J are TRBV19 and TRBJ2-3; TRBD2 aligns across 8 bases. From germline, CDR1 is LNHDA and CDR2 SQIVND (reference sequence). Trimming removed 5 bases from V and 5 bases from J; junction bases left unmatched: 9. This CDR3 is built from 15 residues. CDR3 region: CASSPGLEGQDTQYF. Written as DNA, the CDR3 is TGTGCCAGTAGTCCGGGACTAGAGGGGCAAGATACGCAGTATTTT.

The CDR3 here is CASRYLDGREYEQYF. The CDR3 nucleotides read TGTGCCAGCAGATACCTGGACGGGAGAGAATACGAGCAGTACTTC. This rearrangement joins TRBV7-2 to TRBJ2-7, with D perhaps matching TRBD2 (6 bases). Trimming took off 6 bases at V and 4 bases at J, with 19 bases between the two ends. Germline V gives CDR1 SGHTA, CDR2 FQGNSA. There are 15 residues in the CDR3.